Sequencing of this T cell receptor beta chain was carried out in a study of vaccination effects on CD4 cells after COVID-19. With respect to this clone: The antigen is unknown.

CD4+ T cells specific for antigen were expanded with viral peptide pools by the ViraFEST assay before sequencing. Cells that had been cultured for ten to eleven days were the source of isolated CD4+ T cells. Vaccine recipients lacked prior SARS-CoV-2 infection and had negative nucleocapsid antibodies. Fresh IL-2-containing medium replaced half the medium on days 3 and 7. Study observations and caveats: Vaccine-induced clones in healthy vaccinees cross-reacted with common cold coronaviruses in only 1 of 255 cases. Clones from infection and from vaccination both contracted markedly late after vaccination. Researchers reported few convalescent patients and no early post-infection timepoints in the study.

Germline CDR1 is MNHEY and CDR2 is SVGAGI. V was trimmed by 10 bases and J by 2 bases, leaving 17 bases between them. CDR3 length: 14 residues. Assay used: immunoSEQ multiplex PCR; TCRdb lists only in-frame clones, some missing. The sample comprises 55,000 to 80,000 clones, 80% of which are singletons, and more than 9% rests with the top ten. This receptor was obtained from a human donor who received a COVID-19 vaccine. The sample in question was CD4+ T cells from PBMCs cultured with SARS-CoV-2 spike peptides, obtained before COVID-19 vaccination. The V and J genes are TRBV6-5 and TRBJ1-1; D gene unclear. The CDR3 sequence is CATSSGRGNTEAFF. The CDR3 DNA reads TGTGCCACCTCGTCCGGACGGGGAAACACTGAAGCTTTCTTT.